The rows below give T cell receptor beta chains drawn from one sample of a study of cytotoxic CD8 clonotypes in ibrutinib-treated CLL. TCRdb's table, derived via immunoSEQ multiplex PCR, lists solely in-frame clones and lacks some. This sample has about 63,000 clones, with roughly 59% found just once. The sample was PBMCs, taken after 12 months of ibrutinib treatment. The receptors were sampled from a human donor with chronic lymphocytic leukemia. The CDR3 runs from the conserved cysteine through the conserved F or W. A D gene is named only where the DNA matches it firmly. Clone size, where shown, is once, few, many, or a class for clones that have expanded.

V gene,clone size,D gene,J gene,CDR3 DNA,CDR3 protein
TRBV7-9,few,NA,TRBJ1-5,TGTGCCAGCAGCTTAGTGGGGGGGCCCCAGCATTTT,CASSLVGGPQHF
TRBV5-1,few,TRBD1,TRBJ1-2,TGCGCCAGCAGCGACGACAGGGGGAATGGCTACACCTTC,CASSDDRGNGYTF
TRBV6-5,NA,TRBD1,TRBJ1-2,TGTGCCAGCAATGGACAGGGGGCGGAAGGCTACACCTTC,CASNGQGAEGYTF
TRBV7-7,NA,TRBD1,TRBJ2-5,TGTGCCAGCAGCTTAGATGGGACAGGGGGAGAGACCCAGTACTTC,CASSLDGTGGETQYF
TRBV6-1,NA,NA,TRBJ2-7,TGTGCCAGCAGTGATGTCTGGGCTTCCTACGAGCAGTACTTC,CASSDVWASYEQYF
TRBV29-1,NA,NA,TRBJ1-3,TGCAGCGTTGATTCGGAGGGCGGGAACACCATATATTTT,CSVDSEGGNTIYF
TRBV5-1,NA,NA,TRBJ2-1,TGCGCCAGCAGCTTTGGGGGGAACTCCTACAATGAGCAGTTCTTC,CASSFGGNSYNEQFF
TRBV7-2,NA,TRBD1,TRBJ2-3,TGTGCCAGCAGCTTGGACAGGGGCACAGATACGCAGTATTTT,CASSLDRGTDTQYF
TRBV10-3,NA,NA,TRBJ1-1,TGTGCCAGCAGTTACTCGAGACGTCCAAACACTGAAGCTTTCTTT,CASSYSRRPNTEAFF
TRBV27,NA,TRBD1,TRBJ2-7,TGTGCCAGCAGTCCTCCACCGGGACAGGGGGCCTACGAGCAGTACTTC,CASSPPPGQGAYEQYF
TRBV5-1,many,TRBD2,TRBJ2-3,TGCGCCAGCAGCTGGGCCGGGGGGGACACAGATACGCAGTATTTT,CASSWAGGDTDTQYF
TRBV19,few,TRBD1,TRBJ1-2,TGTGCCAGTAGTTTCACCCGGACAGGGAGTGGCTACACCTTC,CASSFTRTGSGYTF
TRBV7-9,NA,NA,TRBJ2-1,TGTGCCAGCAGCTTAGGTTACAATGAGCAGTTCTTC,CASSLGYNEQFF
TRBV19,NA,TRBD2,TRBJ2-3,TGTGCCTGCCACGGGGGGGACGATACGCAGTATTTT,CACHGGDDTQYF
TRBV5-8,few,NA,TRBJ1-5,TGTGCCAGCAGCTTGGGGGAATTTAGCAATCAGCCCCAGCATTTT,CASSLGEFSNQPQHF
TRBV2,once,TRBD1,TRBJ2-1,TGTGCCAGCACCCTAGGGACAGGGCGTAAGAATGAGCAGTTCTTC,CASTLGTGRKNEQFF
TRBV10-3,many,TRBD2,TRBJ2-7,TGTGCCATCAGTGAGAAGAGGCTAGCGGGCGGTGACGAGCAGTACTTC,CAISEKRLAGGDEQYF
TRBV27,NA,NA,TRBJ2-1,TGTGCCAGCTCCACATATCCTTACAATGAGCAGTTCTTC,CASSTYPYNEQFF
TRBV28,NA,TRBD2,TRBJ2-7,TGTGCCAGCAGTTTATTAGCGGGAGGGCCTGAGGAGCAGTACTTC,CASSLLAGGPEEQYF
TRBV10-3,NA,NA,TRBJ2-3,TGTGCCATCAGGTGGTCTGGGGGACTCACAGATACGCAGTATTTT,CAIRWSGGLTDTQYF
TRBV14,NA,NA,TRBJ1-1,TGTGCCAGCAGCCCCCTTGGGGGCAGGGCAGGTTACACTGAAGCTTTCTTT,CASSPLGGRAGYTEAFF
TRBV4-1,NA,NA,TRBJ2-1,TGCGCCAGCAGCCAAGATTCCTTAAGGGGGAGCTCCTACAATGAGCAGTTCTTC,CASSQDSLRGSSYNEQFF
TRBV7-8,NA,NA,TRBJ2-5,TGTGCCAGCAGCTTAGGAGGTTCGGCTAGCAGATACCAAGAGACCCAGTACTTC,CASSLGGSASRYQETQYF
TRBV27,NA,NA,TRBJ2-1,TGTGCCAGCAGCCTAAGCGGGCGGAACGAGCAGTTCTTC,CASSLSGRNEQFF
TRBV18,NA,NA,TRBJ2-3,TGTGCCAGCTCACATAGAAGACAGAGCACAGATACGCAGTATTTT,CASSHRRQSTDTQYF
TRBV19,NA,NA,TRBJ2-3,TGTGCCAGTAGTAAGGGACTCCGCACAGATACGCAGTATTTT,CASSKGLRTDTQYF
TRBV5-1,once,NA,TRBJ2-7,TGCGCCAGCAGCTTGGAAACTATCTACGAGCAGTACTTC,CASSLETIYEQYF
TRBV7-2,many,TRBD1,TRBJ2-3,TGTGCCAGCAGCGACCGACAGGGGAGTACAGATACGCAGTATTTT,CASSDRQGSTDTQYF
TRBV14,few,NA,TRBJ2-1,TGTGCCAGCAGCCAAGGGGCAGGTCCGTACAATGAGCAGTTCTTC,CASSQGAGPYNEQFF
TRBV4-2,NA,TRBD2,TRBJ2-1,TGTGCCAGCAGCTCACGGGCGGGAGGTACCTACAATGAGCAGTTCTTC,CASSSRAGGTYNEQFF
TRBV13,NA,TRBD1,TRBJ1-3,TGTGCCAGCAGCGCCAGACAGGGAGCTGGAAACACCATATATTTT,CASSARQGAGNTIYF
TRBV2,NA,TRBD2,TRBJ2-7,TGTGCCAGCAGAAGCGGGAGTGCTAACGAGCAGTACTTC,CASRSGSANEQYF
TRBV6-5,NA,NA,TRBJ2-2,TGTGCCAGCAGTTACAGAAACGACATCGGGGAGCTGTTTTTT,CASSYRNDIGELFF
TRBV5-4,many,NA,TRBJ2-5,TGTGCCAGCAGCTTGATGCAAGAGACCCAGTACTTC,CASSLMQETQYF
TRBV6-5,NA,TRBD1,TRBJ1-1,TGTGCCAGCAGATGGCCAGGGGGGCGCACTGAAGCTTTCTTT,CASRWPGGRTEAFF
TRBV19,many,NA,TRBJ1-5,TGTGCCAGTAATAGTTACAATCAGCCCCAGCATTTT,CASNSYNQPQHF
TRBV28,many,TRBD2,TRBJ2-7,TGTGCCAGCAATACGATCGGACTAGCAATGCACTTC,CASNTIGLAMHF
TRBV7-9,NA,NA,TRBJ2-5,TGTGCCAGCAGCCCCAGACAATTTCAAGAGACCCAGTACTTC,CASSPRQFQETQYF
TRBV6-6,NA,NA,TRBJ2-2,TGTGCCAGCAGTCGAACCGGGGAGCTGTTTTTT,CASSRTGELFF
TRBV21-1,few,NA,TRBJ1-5,TGTGCCAGCAGCCGGGACAGGGGGGATCAGCCCCAGCATTTT,CASSRDRGDQPQHF
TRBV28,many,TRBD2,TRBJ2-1,TGTGCCAGCAGTTTAGGGAGGACTAGCGGGGGGGCGGATGAGCAGTTCTTC,CASSLGRTSGGADEQFF
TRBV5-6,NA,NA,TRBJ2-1,TGTGCCAGCAGCTTACCAGGGGTCAATGAGCAGTTCTTC,CASSLPGVNEQFF
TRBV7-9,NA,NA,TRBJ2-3,TGTGCCAGCAGCTTGGACAGTTTCAGCACAGATACGCAGTATTTT,CASSLDSFSTDTQYF
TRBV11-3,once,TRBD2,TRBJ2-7,TGTGCCAGCAGCCCCGGACTAGCGGGACGGATCGAGCAGTACTTC,CASSPGLAGRIEQYF
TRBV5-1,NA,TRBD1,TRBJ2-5,TGCGCCAGCACCTTAATAGGACAGGGGTACGAGACCCAGTACTTC,CASTLIGQGYETQYF
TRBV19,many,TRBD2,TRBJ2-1,TGTGCCAGTAGTATCGGACTAGCGGGAGTGAATGAGCAGTTCTTC,CASSIGLAGVNEQFF
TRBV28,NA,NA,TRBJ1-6,TGTGCCAGCAGCCCCCACGGAGCACGGAGCTCACCCCTCCACTTT,CASSPHGARSSPLHF
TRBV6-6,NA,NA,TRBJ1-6,TGTGCCAGCAGAACGGGGAATTCACCCCTCCACTTT,CASRTGNSPLHF
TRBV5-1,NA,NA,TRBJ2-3,TGCGCCAGCAGCTTGGGTGGTCAGCTAACGCAGTATTTT,CASSLGGQLTQYF
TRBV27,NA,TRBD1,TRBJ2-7,TGTGCCAGCAGTTTCACTCCCGGGACAGGGTTCTACGAGCAGTACTTC,CASSFTPGTGFYEQYF
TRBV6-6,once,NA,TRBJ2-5,TGTGCCAGCAGTTACTTAAACCGTGGGGAGACCCAGTACTTC,CASSYLNRGETQYF
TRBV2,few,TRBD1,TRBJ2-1,TGTGCCAGCCTCGGAAAGGACAGGGACAATGAGCAGTTCTTC,CASLGKDRDNEQFF
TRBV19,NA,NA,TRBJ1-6,TGTGCCAGTAGTATTATATCGCGAGTGGCCAGCTCCTATAATTCACCCCTCCACTTT,CASSIISRVASSYNSPLHF
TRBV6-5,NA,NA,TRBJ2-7,TGTGCCAGCAGTTACCTAGGAGAGCAGTACTTC,CASSYLGEQYF
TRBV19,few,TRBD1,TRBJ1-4,TGTGCCAGTACTACCGGGACAGTGGGCGAAAAACTGTTTTTT,CASTTGTVGEKLFF
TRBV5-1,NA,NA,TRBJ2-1,TGCGCCAGCAGCGGGCGGGACGGTATCAGTGAGCAGTTCTTC,CASSGRDGISEQFF
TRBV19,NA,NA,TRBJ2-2,TGTGCCAGTAGTATAGAATTGTTACCCGGGAGTGCGAACACCGGGGAGCTGTTTTTT,CASSIELLPGSANTGELFF
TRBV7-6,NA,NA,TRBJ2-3,TGTGCCAGCAGCTTATTCACGGTCCCTAGCACACATACGCAGTATTTT,CASSLFTVPSTHTQYF
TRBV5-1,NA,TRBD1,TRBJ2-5,TGCGCCAGCTCGGACAGGCCCCAAGAGACCCAGTACTTC,CASSDRPQETQYF